The 5 T cell receptor beta chains below come from one sample, sequenced in a study of cytomegalovirus exposure and HLA in healthy donors. The PCR contained 60 Vbeta and 13 Jbeta primers. Sequencing was performed with immunoSEQ multiplex PCR; in TCRdb, only in-frame clones are kept and a portion is missing. The sample contains approximately 160,000 clones, about four fifths of which appear only once. The specimen sequenced was PBMCs. These receptors came from a male donor in good health and CMV-seropositive.

J is TRBJ1-1 and V is TRBV19, with 8 bases matching TRBD1. Germline V gene data show CDR1 as LNHDA and CDR2 as SQIVND (reference sequence). CDR3 length: 14 residues. With 3 bases clipped from V and 1 base from J, the junction kept 1 base outside the gene matches. The CDR3 nucleotides are TGTGCCAGTAGTATCGACAGGGGGAACACTGAAGCTTTCTTT. The encoded protein is CASSIDRGNTEAFF.

The chain uses TRBV4-1 and TRBJ1-1; 7 nucleotides agree with TRBD1. The CDR3 is 15 amino acids. CDR1 MGHRA and CDR2 YSYEKL come from the germline V gene. V lost 0 bases to trimming and J lost 1 base; unmatched junction nucleotides: 2. In DNA form, the CDR3 reads TGCGCCAGCAGCCAAGATCCAGGGGGGAACACTGAAGCTTTCTTT. This sequence encodes CASSQDPGGNTEAFF.

V gene TRBV10-3 combines with J gene TRBJ1-4; no clear D. This CDR3 spans 16 amino acids. V lost 2 bases to trimming and J lost 0 bases, with 10 bases between them. Germline V CDR1 and CDR2: ENHRY, SYGVKD. CDR3 amino acids: CAISERGASTNEKLFF. The CDR3 DNA reads TGTGCCATCAGTGAGCGGGGAGCTTCAACTAATGAAAAACTGTTTTTT.

The gene calls are TRBV20-1 and TRBJ2-1; D unclear. The germline CDR1 and CDR2 sequences are DFQATT and SNEGSKA (reference sequence). The CDR3 runs 11 residues. The ends were cut back, 6 bases at V and 9 bases at J, with 12 bases in the middle. This CDR3 is CSAESYTEQFF. The CDR3 region has the DNA TGCAGTGCGGAGAGCTATACTGAGCAGTTCTTC.

J is TRBJ1-5 and V is TRBV30; D is possibly TRBD1 (6 bases). The CDR3 runs to 13 residues. In germline, CDR1 is GTSNPN, CDR2 SVGIG (reference sequence). The ends were cut back, 5 bases at V and 3 bases at J, with 11 bases in the middle. The DNA of the CDR3 is TGTGCCTGGCAACGGGACAACAATCAGCCCCAGCATTTT. Translating it yields CAWQRDNNQPQHF.